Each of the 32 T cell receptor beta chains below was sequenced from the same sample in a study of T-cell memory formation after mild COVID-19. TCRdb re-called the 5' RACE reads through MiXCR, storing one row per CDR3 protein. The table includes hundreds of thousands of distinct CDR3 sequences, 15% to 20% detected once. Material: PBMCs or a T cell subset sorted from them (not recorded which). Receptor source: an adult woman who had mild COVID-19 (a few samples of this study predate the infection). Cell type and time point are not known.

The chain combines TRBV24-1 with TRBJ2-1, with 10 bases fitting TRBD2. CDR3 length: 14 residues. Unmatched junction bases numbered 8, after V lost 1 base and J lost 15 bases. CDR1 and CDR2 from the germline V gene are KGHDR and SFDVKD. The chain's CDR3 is CATSDFGLAGVVFF. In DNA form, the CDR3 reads TGTGCCACCAGTGATTTCGGGCTAGCGGGAGTTGTGTTCTTC.

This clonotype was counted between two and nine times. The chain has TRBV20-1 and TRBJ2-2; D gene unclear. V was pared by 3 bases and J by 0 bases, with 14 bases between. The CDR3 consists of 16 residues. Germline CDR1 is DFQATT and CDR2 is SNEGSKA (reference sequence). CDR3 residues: CSASVTGSPNTGELFF. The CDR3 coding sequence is TGCAGTGCTAGCGTGACCGGGTCACCGAACACCGGGGAGCTGTTTTTT.

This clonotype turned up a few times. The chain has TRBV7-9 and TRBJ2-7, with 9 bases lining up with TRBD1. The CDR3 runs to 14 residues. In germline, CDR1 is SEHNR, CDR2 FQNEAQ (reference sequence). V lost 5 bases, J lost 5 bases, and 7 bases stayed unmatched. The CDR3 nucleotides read TGTGCCAGCAGCCTAGGGACAGGGAGGCACGAGCAGTACTTC. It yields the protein CASSLGTGRHEQYF.

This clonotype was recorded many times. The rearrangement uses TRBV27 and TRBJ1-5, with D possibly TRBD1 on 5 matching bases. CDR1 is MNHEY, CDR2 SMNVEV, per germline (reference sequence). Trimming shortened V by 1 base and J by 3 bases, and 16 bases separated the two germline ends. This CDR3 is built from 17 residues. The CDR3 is CASSLWSGRGTNQPQHF. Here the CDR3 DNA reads TGTGCCAGCAGTTTATGGTCTGGCCGGGGGACCAATCAGCCCCAGCATTTT.

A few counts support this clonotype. CDR3 sequence: CASSYLATSGQPQHF. The DNA for the CDR3 is TGTGCCAGCAGTTATTTAGCCACATCAGGTCAGCCCCAGCATTTT. The V and J genes are TRBV6-5 and TRBJ1-5; D is unclear. Looked up from germline, CDR1 is MNHEY and CDR2 is SVGAGI. The CDR3 runs 15 residues. Trimming removed 3 bases at V and 6 bases at J, with 15 bases between.

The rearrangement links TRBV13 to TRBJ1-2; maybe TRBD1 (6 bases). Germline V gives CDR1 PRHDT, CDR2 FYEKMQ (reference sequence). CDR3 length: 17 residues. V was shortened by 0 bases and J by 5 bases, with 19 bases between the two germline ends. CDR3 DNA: TGTGCCAGCAGCTTAGGAACTTGGACAGAGGGATTGTATGGCTACACCTTC. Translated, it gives CASSLGTWTEGLYGYTF.

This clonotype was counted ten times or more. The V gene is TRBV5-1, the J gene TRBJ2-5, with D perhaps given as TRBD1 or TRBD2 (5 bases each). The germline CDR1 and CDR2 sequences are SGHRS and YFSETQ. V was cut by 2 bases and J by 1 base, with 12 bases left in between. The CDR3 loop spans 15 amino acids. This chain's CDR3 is CASSFVGDRQETQYF. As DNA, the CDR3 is TGCGCCAGCAGCTTTGTCGGGGACCGCCAAGAGACCCAGTACTTC. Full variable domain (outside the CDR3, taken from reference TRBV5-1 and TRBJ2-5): KAGVTQTPRYLIKTRGQQVTLSCSPISGHRSVSWYQQTPGQGLQFLFEYFSETQRNKGNFPGRFSGRQFSNSRSEMNVSTLELGDSALYLCASSFVGDRQETQYFGPGTRLLVL.

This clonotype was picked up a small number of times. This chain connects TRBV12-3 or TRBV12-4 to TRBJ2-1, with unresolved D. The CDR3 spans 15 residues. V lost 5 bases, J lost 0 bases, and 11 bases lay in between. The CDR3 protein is CASSHSSSSYNEQFF. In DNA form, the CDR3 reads TGTGCCAGCAGTCACAGCAGTAGCTCCTACAATGAGCAGTTCTTC.

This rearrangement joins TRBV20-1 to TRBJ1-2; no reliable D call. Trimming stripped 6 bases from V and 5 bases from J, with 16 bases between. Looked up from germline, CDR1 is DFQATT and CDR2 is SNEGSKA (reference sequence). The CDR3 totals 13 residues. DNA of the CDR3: TGCAGTGCCAACCGTTTGCAAGATTATGGCTACACCTTC. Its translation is CSANRLQDYGYTF.

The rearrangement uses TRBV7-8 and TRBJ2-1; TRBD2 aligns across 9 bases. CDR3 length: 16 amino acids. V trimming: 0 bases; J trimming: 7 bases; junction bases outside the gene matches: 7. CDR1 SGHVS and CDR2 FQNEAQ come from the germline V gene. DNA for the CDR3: TGTGCCAGCAGCTTAGCGGCGGGAGGGATCCTTAATGAGCAGTTCTTC. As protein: CASSLAAGGILNEQFF. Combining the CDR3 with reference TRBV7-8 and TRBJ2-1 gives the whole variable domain GAGVSQSPRYKVAKRGQDVALRCDPISGHVSLFWYQQALGQGPEFLTYFQNEAQLDKSGLPSDRFFAERPEGSVSTLKIQRTQQEDSAVYLCASSLAAGGILNEQFFGPGTRLTVL.

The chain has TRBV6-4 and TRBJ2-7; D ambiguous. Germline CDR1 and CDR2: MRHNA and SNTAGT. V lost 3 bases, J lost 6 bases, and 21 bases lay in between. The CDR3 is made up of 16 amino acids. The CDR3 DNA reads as TGTGCCAGCAGTGAAGCTGGGTATGTGAGTCCGGTCGAGCAGTACTTC. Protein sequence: CASSEAGYVSPVEQYF.

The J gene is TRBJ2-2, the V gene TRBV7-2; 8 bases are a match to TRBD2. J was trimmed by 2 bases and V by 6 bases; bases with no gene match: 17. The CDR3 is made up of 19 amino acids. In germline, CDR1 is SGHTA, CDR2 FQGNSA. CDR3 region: CASSTPGTRGGHNTGELFF. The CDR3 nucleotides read TGTGCCAGCAGTACACCTGGGACTAGGGGTGGGCATAACACCGGGGAGCTGTTTTTT.

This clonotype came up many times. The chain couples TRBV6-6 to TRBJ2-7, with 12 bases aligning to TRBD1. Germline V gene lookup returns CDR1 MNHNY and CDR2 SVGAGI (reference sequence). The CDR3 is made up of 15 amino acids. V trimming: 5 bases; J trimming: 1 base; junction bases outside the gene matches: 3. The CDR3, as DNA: TGTGCCAGCAGTAGGGGACAGGGGGCGTCCTACGAGCAGTACTTC. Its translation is CASSRGQGASYEQYF.

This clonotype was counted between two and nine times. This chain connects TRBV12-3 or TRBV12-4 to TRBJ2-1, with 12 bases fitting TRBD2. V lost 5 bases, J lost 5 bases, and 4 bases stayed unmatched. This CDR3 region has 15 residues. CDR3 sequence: CASSLGLAGHNEQFF. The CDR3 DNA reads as TGTGCCAGCAGTCTCGGACTAGCGGGACACAATGAGCAGTTCTTC.

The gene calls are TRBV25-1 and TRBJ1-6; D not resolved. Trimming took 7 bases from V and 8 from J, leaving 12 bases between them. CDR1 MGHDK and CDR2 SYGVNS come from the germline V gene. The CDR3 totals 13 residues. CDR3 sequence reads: CASTWAFDSPLHF. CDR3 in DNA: TGTGCCAGCACATGGGCGTTCGATTCACCCCTCCACTTT.

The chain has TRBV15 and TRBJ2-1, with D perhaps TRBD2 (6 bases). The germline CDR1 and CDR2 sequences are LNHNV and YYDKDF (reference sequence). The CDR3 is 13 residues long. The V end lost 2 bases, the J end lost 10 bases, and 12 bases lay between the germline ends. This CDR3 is CATSRPGSGEQFF. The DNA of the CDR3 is TGTGCCACCAGCAGACCCGGAAGCGGGGAGCAGTTCTTC.

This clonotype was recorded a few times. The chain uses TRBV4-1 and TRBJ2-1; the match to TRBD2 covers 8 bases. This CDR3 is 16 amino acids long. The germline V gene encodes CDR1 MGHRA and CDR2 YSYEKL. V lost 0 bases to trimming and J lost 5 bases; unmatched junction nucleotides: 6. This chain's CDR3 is CASSQDWSGGNNEQFF. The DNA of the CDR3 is TGCGCCAGCAGCCAAGATTGGAGCGGGGGCAACAATGAGCAGTTCTTC.

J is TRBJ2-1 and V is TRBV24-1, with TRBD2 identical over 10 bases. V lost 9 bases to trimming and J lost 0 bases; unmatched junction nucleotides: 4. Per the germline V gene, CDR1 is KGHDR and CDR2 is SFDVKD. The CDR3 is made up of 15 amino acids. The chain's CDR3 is CATQRTSGSYNEQFF. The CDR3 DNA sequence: TGTGCCACCCAAAGGACTAGCGGCTCCTACAATGAGCAGTTCTTC.

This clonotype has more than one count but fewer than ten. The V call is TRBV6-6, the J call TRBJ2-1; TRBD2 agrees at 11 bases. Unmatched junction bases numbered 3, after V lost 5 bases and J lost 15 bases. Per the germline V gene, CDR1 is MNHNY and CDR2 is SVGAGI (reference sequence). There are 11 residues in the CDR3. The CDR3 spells CASSISGRAFF. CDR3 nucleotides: TGTGCCAGCAGTATTAGCGGGAGGGCGTTCTTC.

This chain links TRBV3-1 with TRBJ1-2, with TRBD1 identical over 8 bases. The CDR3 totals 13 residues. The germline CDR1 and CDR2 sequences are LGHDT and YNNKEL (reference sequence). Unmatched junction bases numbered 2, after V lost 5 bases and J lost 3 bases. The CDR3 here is CASSGQGYYGYTF. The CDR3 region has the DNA TGTGCCAGCAGCGGACAGGGCTACTATGGCTACACCTTC. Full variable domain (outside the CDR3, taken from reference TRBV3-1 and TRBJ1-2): DTAVSQTPKYLVTQMGNDKSIKCEQNLGHDTMYWYKQDSKKFLKIMFSYNNKELIINETVPNRFSPKSPDKAHLNLHINSLELGDSAVYFCASSGQGYYGYTFGSGTRLTVV.

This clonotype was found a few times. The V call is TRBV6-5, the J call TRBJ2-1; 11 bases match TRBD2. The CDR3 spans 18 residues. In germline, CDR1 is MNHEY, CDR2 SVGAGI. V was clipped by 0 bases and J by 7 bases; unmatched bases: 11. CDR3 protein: CASSYSLGTRTSGNEQFF. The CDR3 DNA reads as TGTGCCAGCAGTTACTCCCTGGGGACGCGGACTAGCGGGAATGAGCAGTTCTTC.

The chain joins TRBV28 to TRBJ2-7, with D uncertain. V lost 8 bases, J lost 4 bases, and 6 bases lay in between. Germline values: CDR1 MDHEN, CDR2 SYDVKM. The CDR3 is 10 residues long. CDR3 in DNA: TGTGCCAGCGGAGAGTACGAGCAGTACTTC. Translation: CASGEYEQYF.

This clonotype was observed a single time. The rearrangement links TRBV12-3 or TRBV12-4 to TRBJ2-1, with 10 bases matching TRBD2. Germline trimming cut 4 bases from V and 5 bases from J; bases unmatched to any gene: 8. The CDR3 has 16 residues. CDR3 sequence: CASSSIPSGGDNEQFF. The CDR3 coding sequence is TGTGCCAGCAGTTCAATTCCGAGCGGGGGGGACAATGAGCAGTTCTTC.

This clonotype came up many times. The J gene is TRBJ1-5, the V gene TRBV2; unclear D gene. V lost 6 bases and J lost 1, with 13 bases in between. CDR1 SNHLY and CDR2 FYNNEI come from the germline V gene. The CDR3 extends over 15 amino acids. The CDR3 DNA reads TGTGCCAGCAGGCGGGCAGTATGGAGCAATCAGCCCCAGCATTTT. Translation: CASRRAVWSNQPQHF.

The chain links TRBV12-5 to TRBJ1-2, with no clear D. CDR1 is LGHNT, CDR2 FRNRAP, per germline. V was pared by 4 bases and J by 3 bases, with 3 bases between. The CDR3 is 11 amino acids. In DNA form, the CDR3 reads TGTGCTAGTGGTTCCGACTATGGCTACACCTTC. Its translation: CASGSDYGYTF.

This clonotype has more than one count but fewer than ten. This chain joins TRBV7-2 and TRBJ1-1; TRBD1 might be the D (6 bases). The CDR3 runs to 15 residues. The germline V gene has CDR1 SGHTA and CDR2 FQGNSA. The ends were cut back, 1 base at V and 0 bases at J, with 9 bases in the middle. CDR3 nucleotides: TGTGCCAGCAGCTTAGGGGGGGCGGTGAACACTGAAGCTTTCTTT. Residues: CASSLGGAVNTEAFF.

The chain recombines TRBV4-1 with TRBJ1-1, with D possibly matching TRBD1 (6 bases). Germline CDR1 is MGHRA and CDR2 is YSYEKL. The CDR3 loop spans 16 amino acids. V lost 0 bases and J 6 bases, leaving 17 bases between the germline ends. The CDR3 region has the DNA TGCGCCAGCAGCCAAGATTCACAGGGAGGCTATCCTGAAGCTTTCTTT. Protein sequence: CASSQDSQGGYPEAFF.

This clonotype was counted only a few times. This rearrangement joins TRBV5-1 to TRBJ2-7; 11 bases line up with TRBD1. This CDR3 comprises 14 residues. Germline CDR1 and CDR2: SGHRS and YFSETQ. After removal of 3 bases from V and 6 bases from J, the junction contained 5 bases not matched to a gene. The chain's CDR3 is CASSSGQGAGEQYF. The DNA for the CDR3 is TGCGCCAGCAGCTCAGGACAGGGGGCAGGCGAGCAGTACTTC.

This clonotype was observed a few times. The CDR3 loop reads CASSPWGTRSYEQYF. Here the CDR3 DNA reads TGTGCCAGCAGCCCCTGGGGAACTAGAAGCTACGAGCAGTACTTC. This chain links TRBV7-9 with TRBJ2-7, with D possibly TRBD2 on 5 matching bases. Trimming took off 5 bases at V and 3 bases at J, with 17 bases between the two ends. The germline V gene has CDR1 SEHNR and CDR2 FQNEAQ (reference sequence). The CDR3 has 15 amino acids.

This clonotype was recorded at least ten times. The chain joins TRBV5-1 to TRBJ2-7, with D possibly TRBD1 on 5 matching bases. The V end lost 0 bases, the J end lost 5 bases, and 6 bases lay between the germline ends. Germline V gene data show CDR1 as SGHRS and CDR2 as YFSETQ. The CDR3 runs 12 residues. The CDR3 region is CASSLDRNEQYF. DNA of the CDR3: TGCGCCAGCAGCTTGGACAGGAACGAGCAGTACTTC.

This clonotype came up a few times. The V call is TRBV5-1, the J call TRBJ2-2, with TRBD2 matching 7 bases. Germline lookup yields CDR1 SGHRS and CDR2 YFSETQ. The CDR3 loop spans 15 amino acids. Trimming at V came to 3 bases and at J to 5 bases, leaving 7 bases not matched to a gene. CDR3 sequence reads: CASSSRDYPTGELFF. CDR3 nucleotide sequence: TGCGCCAGCAGCTCGCGGGACTACCCAACCGGGGAGCTGTTTTTT.

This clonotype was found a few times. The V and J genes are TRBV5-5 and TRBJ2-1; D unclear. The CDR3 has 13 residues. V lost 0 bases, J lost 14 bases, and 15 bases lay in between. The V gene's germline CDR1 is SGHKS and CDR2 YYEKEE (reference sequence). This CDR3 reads CASSLVLAVLEFF. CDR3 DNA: TGTGCCAGCAGCTTGGTGTTAGCCGTGCTAGAGTTCTTC.